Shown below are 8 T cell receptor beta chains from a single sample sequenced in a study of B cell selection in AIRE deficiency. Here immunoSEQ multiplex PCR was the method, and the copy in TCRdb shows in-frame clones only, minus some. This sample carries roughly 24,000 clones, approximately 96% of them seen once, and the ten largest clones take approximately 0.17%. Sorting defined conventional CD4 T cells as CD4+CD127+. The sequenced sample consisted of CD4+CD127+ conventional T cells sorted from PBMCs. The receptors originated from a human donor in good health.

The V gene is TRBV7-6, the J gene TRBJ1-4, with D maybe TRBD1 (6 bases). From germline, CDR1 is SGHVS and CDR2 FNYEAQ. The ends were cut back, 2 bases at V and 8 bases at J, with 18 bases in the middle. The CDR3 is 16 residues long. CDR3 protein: CASSLFPQGKGEKLFF. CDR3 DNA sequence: TGTGCCAGCAGCTTATTCCCCCAGGGGAAGGGCGAAAAACTGTTTTTT.

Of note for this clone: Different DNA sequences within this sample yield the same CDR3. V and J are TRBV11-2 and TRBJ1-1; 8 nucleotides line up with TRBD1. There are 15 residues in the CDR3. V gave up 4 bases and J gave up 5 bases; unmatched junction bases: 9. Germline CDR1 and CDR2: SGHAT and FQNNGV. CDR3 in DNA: TGTGCCAGCAGCTCATCTGACAGGGGAGATACTGAAGCTTTCTTT. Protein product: CASSSSDRGDTEAFF.

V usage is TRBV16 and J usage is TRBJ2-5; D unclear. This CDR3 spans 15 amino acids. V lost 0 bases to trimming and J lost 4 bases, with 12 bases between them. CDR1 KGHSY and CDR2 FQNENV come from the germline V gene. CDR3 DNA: TGTGCCAGCAGCCAATCCAGGCCCAAGGGAGAGACCCAGTACTTC. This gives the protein CASSQSRPKGETQYF.

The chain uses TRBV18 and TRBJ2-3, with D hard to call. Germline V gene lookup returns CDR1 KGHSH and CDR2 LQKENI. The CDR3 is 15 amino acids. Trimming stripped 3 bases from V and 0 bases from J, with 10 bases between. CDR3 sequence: CASSPVFASTDTQYF. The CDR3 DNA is TGTGCCAGCTCACCCGTCTTTGCGAGCACAGATACGCAGTATTTT.

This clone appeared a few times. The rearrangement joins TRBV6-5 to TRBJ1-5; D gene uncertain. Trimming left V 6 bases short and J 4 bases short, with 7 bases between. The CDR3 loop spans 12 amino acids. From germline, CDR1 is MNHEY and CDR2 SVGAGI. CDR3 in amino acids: CASRTVNQPQHF. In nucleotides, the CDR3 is TGTGCCAGCAGGACGGTTAATCAGCCCCAGCATTTT.

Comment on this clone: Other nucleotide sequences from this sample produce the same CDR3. The CDR3 DNA follows: TGTGCCACTCACGGAGAACAGGGAAACTATGGCTACACCTTC. It encodes CATHGEQGNYGYTF. This chain uses TRBV10-3 with TRBJ1-2, with TRBD1 as a possible D gene (6 bases). Germline CDR1 ENHRY, CDR2 SYGVKD. V lost 10 bases and J lost 2, with 17 bases in between. CDR3 length: 14 amino acids.

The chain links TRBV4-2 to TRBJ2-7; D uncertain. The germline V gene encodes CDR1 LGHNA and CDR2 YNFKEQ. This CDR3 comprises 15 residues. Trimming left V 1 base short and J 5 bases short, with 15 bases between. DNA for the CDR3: TGTGCCAGCAGCCAAGTGATCCCCCCTAGGCACGAGCAGTACTTC. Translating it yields CASSQVIPPRHEQYF.

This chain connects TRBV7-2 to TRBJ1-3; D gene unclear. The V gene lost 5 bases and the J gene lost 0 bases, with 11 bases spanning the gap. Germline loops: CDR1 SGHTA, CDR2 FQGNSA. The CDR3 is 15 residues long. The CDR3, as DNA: TGTGCCAGCAGCATAACTACATCCTCTGGAAACACCATATATTTT. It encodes CASSITTSSGNTIYF.